This TCR beta chain stems from a study of blood T cell repertoires in COVID-19. Background on the study: COVID-19 samples from acute and convalescent phases originated in the United States, Italy and Spain. PBMCs, B-cell-depleted T cells, or T cells provided the cDNA or gDNA that made up the material.

The CDR3 is made up of 13 amino acids. Germline V gives CDR1 KGHDR, CDR2 SFDVKD. The V gene lost 9 bases and the J gene lost 1 base, with 11 bases spanning the gap. A few counts support this clone. How the authors handled the data: How many nucleated cells were present was estimated from reference gene primer amplification. Here immunoSEQ multiplex PCR was the method, and the copy in TCRdb shows in-frame clones only, minus some. For V, J and clone size, that table is used; D and trimming come from the DNA. This table holds 250,000 to 350,000 clones, around 86% found once. Sequenced material: peripheral blood. The rearrangement links TRBV24-1 to TRBJ1-1; D is unclear. The TCR comes from a woman aged 25 to 39 with active or convalescent COVID-19. The CDR3 protein is CATLGPGNTEAFF. In DNA form, the CDR3 reads TGTGCCACCTTGGGTCCGGGGAACACTGAAGCTTTCTTT.